This entry lists 23 T cell receptor beta chains sequenced from one sample in a study of blood T cell repertoires in COVID-19. Profiling relied on immunoSEQ multiplex PCR, and the TCRdb table lists in-frame clones only, not all of them. The table has hundreds of thousands of clones, just under 85% seen once. Sample: peripheral blood. The origin of the receptors is an elderly woman with acute or convalescent COVID-19.

The chain recombines TRBV19 with TRBJ1-5; TRBD1 might be the D (6 bases). The CDR3 length is 16 residues. In germline, CDR1 is LNHDA, CDR2 SQIVND (reference sequence). V was shortened by 1 base and J by 5 bases, with 15 bases between the two germline ends. In DNA form, the CDR3 reads TGTGCCAGTAGTATAGGGAAGGGGGTCTTAGATCAGCCCCAGCATTTT. This gives the protein CASSIGKGVLDQPQHF.

The gene calls are TRBV12-3 or TRBV12-4 and TRBJ1-1; D is uncertain. Between the trimmed V and J ends, which lost 7 bases and 4 bases, there was a span of 13 bases. CDR3 length: 13 amino acids. CDR3 coding DNA: TGTGCCAGCAACCCCTCCGGCGGCACTGAAGCTTTCTTT. This codes for CASNPSGGTEAFF.

This clone was observed a handful of times. The chain links TRBV6-5 to TRBJ1-6; no firm D call. The CDR3 is 12 residues long. V gave up 4 bases and J gave up 8 bases, with 6 bases separating them. CDR1 and CDR2 (germline): MNHEY, SVGAGI. CDR3 sequence: CASSSTYSPLHF. The CDR3 DNA follows: TGTGCCAGCAGTTCAACTTATTCACCCCTCCACTTT.

The rearrangement links TRBV6-6 to TRBJ1-5; tentative D call: TRBD1 (5 bases). Germline V gives CDR1 MNHNY, CDR2 SVGAGI (reference sequence). This CDR3 has 14 residues. With 4 bases removed from V and 7 bases from J, the gap between germline ends came to 14 bases. CDR3 nucleotide sequence: TGTGCCAGCAGTTCTGGCAGGGCTGGCCAGCCCCAGCATTTT. Encoded protein: CASSSGRAGQPQHF.

This clone is a singleton in its sample. This chain joins TRBV10-1 and TRBJ2-2, with D unresolved. The V gene lost 9 bases and the J gene lost 3 bases, with 5 bases spanning the gap. The CDR3 loop spans 11 amino acids. Germline-derived CDR1 and CDR2 are WNHNN and SYGVQD (reference sequence). CDR3 loop: CASPDTGELFF. CDR3 DNA: TGCGCCAGTCCGGACACCGGGGAGCTGTTTTTT.

The chain carries TRBV5-8 and TRBJ1-6, with 8 positions matching TRBD1. Germline V lookup: CDR1 SGHTS, CDR2 YDEGEE. The CDR3 runs to 14 residues. Trimming removed 0 bases from V and 10 bases from J; junction bases left unmatched: 3. CDR3 DNA sequence: TGTGCCAGCAGCTTGGGCAGGGGGCGATCACCCCTCCACTTT. This codes for CASSLGRGRSPLHF. Variable domain in full (rest from reference TRBV5-8 and TRBJ1-6): EAGVTQSPTHLIKTRGQQATLRCSPISGHTSVYWYQQALGLGLQFLLWYDEGEERNRGNFPPRFSGRQFPNYSSELNVNALELEDSALYLCASSLGRGRSPLHFGNGTRLTVT.

The rearrangement links TRBV20-1 to TRBJ2-7, with a tentative D call TRBD1 (5 bases). The CDR3 runs to 14 residues. CDR1 and CDR2 (germline): DFQATT, SNEGSKA (reference sequence). V lost 3 bases to trimming and J lost 4 bases, with 16 bases between them. CDR3 sequence (DNA): TGCAGTGCTAGTGTTCAAGGGGTCGGATACGAGCAGTACTTC. Its translation: CSASVQGVGYEQYF.

This clone has just one count. The rearrangement links TRBV18 to TRBJ2-5, with 15 bases aligning to TRBD2. In germline, CDR1 is KGHSH, CDR2 LQKENI. Trimming removed 4 bases from V and 5 bases from J; junction bases left unmatched: 14. The CDR3 is 19 residues long. CDR3 sequence (DNA): TGTGCCAGCTCACTCCGGACTAGCGGGGGGGCACGTACGTCGGAGACCCAGTACTTC. Protein sequence: CASSLRTSGGARTSETQYF.

This chain connects TRBV7-3 to TRBJ2-3; perhaps TRBD1 as D (6 bases). CDR3 size: 14 residues. Trimming removed 5 bases at V and 8 bases at J, with 17 bases between. CDR1 and CDR2 from the germline V gene are SGHTA and FQGTGA. In DNA, the CDR3 is TGTGCCAGCAGCCCAAGCCCGGGACAAACTACGCAGTATTTT. It yields the protein CASSPSPGQTTQYF.

Turning to this clone: Different DNA sequences within this sample yield the same CDR3. The chain has TRBV7-2 and TRBJ1-2; 7 bases align to TRBD1. The V gene end was trimmed by 1 base and the J gene end by 7 bases; junction bases not matched to a gene: 3. Germline-derived CDR1 and CDR2 are SGHTA and FQGNSA. The CDR3 runs 13 residues. CDR3 amino acids: CASSLDRDSGYTF. CDR3 nucleotides: TGTGCCAGCAGCTTAGACCGGGACAGTGGCTACACCTTC.

The chain employs TRBV7-6 and TRBJ2-1; TRBD2 aligns across 8 bases. Germline values: CDR1 SGHVS, CDR2 FNYEAQ. V shed 1 base, J shed 7 bases, and the junction held 15 bases outside the gene matches. This CDR3 has 18 amino acids. The CDR3 loop is CASSLGQAGRALGNEQFF. In DNA form, the CDR3 reads TGTGCCAGCAGCTTAGGACAGGCCGGGAGGGCCCTAGGGAATGAGCAGTTCTTC.

V usage is TRBV27 and J usage is TRBJ1-2, with D possibly being TRBD1 (5 bases). The CDR3 contains 16 residues. Per the germline V gene, CDR1 is MNHEY and CDR2 is SMNVEV (reference sequence). Trimming took 3 bases from V and 0 from J, leaving 14 bases between them. The CDR3 coding sequence is TGTGCCAGCAGTTTTGCTCGGGGGGGATCTAACTATGGCTACACCTTC. Translated, it gives CASSFARGGSNYGYTF.

CDR3 protein: CASSLAGGSTDTQYF. CDR3 sequence (DNA): TGTGCCAGCAGCTTGGCGGGGGGCAGCACAGATACGCAGTATTTT. The chain combines TRBV7-2 with TRBJ2-3, with TRBD2 matching over 8 bases. There are 15 residues in the CDR3. V was pared by 3 bases and J by 0 bases, with 2 bases of the junction left unmatched. CDR1 is SGHTA and CDR2 is FQGNSA in the germline V gene.

With respect to this clone: The sample contains more than one DNA sequence encoding this CDR3. This chain uses TRBV9 with TRBJ2-4; perhaps TRBD1 as D (6 bases). V was pared by 3 bases and J by 0 bases, with 13 bases between. The CDR3 consists of 16 residues. The germline V gene has CDR1 SGDLS and CDR2 YYNGEE. The CDR3 DNA follows: TGTGCCAGCAGCGCGACAGGCAACCTAGCCAAAAACATTCAGTACTTC. Residues: CASSATGNLAKNIQYF.

The chain recombines TRBV6-1 with TRBJ1-6, with TRBD1 identical over 7 bases. This CDR3 comprises 16 residues. Germline V CDR1 and CDR2: MNHNS, SASEGT. The ends lost 5 bases at V and 7 bases at J; junction bases unmatched: 11. CDR3 nucleotide sequence: TGTGCCAGCAGTCAAGACAGGGCCCCTATAAATTCACCCCTCCACTTT. Its translation: CASSQDRAPINSPLHF.

J is TRBJ2-3 and V is TRBV19; the match to TRBD2 covers 10 bases. The CDR3 is 15 amino acids. The J segment lost 6 bases and the V segment lost 6 bases, leaving 9 bases of the junction unmatched. CDR1 LNHDA and CDR2 SQIVND come from the germline V gene (reference sequence). This chain's CDR3 is CASRSGGAGRDTQYF. The CDR3, as DNA: TGTGCCAGTAGAAGCGGGGGGGCCGGTCGGGATACGCAGTATTTT. The entire variable domain, with the rest obtained from reference TRBV19 and TRBJ2-3, is as follows: DGGITQSPKYLFRKEGQNVTLSCEQNLNHDAMYWYRQDPGQGLRLIYYSQIVNDFQKGDIAEGYSVSREKKESFPLTVTSAQKNPTAFYLCASRSGGAGRDTQYFGPGTRLTVL.

The chain employs TRBV6-5 and TRBJ1-4; 11 nucleotides align to TRBD1. CDR1 and CDR2 (germline): MNHEY, SVGAGI. The CDR3 has 15 residues. The V gene end was trimmed by 2 bases and the J gene end by 7 bases; junction bases not matched to a gene: 3. The CDR3 sequence is CASSYAGTGGEKLFF. As DNA, the CDR3 is TGTGCCAGCAGTTACGCCGGGACAGGGGGTGAAAAACTGTTTTTT.

The chain uses TRBV6-1 and TRBJ1-2; maybe TRBD1 (5 bases). In germline, CDR1 is MNHNS, CDR2 SASEGT. This CDR3 region has 16 residues. V was trimmed by 4 bases and J by 0 bases, leaving 15 bases between them. The CDR3 DNA reads TGTGCCAGCAGTGCATCTCAGGGTTCACCTAACTATGGCTACACCTTC. It encodes CASSASQGSPNYGYTF.

The chain carries TRBV5-1 and TRBJ1-6; 8 nucleotides agree with TRBD1. The germline gives CDR1 SGHRS, CDR2 YFSETQ. This CDR3 has 14 residues. The J segment lost 8 bases and the V segment lost 3 bases, leaving 4 bases of the junction unmatched. The CDR3 coding sequence is TGCGCCAGCAGCTCGGGACAGGTTGATTCACCCCTCCACTTT. This codes for CASSSGQVDSPLHF.

The CDR3 nucleotides are TGCGCCAGCAGCCTACGGACTAGCGGGAGTGTCACAAATGAGCAGTTCTTC. It specifies CASSLRTSGSVTNEQFF. This chain uses TRBV5-1 with TRBJ2-1; 13 bases match TRBD2. Germline V lookup: CDR1 SGHRS, CDR2 YFSETQ. This CDR3 has 17 amino acids. V trimming: 4 bases; J trimming: 7 bases; junction bases outside the gene matches: 11.

The sample holds a few counts of this clone. The chain combines TRBV29-1 with TRBJ2-3; D ambiguous. CDR1 and CDR2 from the germline V gene are SQVTM and ANQGSEA. V shed 6 bases and J shed 5 bases, with 9 bases lying between them. This CDR3 has 11 amino acids. CDR3: CSVQALDTQYF. The CDR3 bases are TGCAGCGTCCAGGCATTAGATACGCAGTATTTT.

Here the CDR3 reads CASSIDTGYSGNTIYF. CDR3 in DNA: TGTGCCAGCTCTATCGACACTGGATACTCTGGAAACACCATATATTTT. The V gene is TRBV18, the J gene TRBJ1-3; no clear D gene. From germline, CDR1 is KGHSH and CDR2 LQKENI. This CDR3 has 16 amino acids. V shed 6 bases and J shed 0 bases, with 15 bases lying between them.

V is TRBV2 and J is TRBJ1-5; TRBD1 matches 7 bases. The CDR3 extends over 15 amino acids. Germline V lookup: CDR1 SNHLY, CDR2 FYNNEI. V gave up 8 bases and J gave up 4 bases; unmatched junction bases: 11. This CDR3 reads CASGRQGGTNQPQHF. The CDR3 nucleotides read TGTGCCAGCGGTCGACAGGGAGGAACAAATCAGCCCCAGCATTTT.